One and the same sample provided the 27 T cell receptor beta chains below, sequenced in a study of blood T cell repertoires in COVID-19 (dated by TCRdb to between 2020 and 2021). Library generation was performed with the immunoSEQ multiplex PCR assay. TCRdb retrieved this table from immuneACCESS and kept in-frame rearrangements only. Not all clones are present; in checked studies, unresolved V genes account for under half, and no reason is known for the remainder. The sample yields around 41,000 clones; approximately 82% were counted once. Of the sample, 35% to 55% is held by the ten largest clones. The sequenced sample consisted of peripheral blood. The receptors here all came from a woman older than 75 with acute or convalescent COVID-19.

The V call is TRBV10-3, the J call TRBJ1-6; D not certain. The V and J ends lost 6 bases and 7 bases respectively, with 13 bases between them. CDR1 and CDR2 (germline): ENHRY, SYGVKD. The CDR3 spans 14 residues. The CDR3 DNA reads TGTGCCATCAGCGAGCTAGAGAAAAATTCACCCCTCCACTTT. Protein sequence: CAISELEKNSPLHF.

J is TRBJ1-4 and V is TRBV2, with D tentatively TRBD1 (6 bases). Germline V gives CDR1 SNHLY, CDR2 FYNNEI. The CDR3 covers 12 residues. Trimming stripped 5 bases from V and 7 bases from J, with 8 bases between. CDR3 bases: TGTGCCAGCAGTTGGACAGCTGAAAAACTGTTTTTT. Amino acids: CASSWTAEKLFF.

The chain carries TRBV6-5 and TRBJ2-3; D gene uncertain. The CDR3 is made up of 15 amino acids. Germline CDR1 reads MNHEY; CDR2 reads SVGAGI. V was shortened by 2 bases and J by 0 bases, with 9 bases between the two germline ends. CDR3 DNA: TGTGCCAGCAGTTACGGGCGAGTTAGCACAGATACGCAGTATTTT. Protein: CASSYGRVSTDTQYF.

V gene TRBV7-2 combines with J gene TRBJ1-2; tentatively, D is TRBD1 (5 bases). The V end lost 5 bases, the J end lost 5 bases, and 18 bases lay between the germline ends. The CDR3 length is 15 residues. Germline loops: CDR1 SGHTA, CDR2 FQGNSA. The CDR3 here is CASSPLGARVYGYTF. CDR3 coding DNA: TGTGCCAGCAGCCCTCTTGGGGCCAGGGTTTATGGCTACACCTTC.

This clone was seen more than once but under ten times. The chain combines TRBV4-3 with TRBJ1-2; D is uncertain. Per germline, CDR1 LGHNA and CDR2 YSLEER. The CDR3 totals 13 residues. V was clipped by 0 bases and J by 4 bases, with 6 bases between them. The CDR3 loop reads CASSQERGYGYTF. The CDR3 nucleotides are TGCGCCAGCAGCCAAGAGCGTGGCTATGGCTACACCTTC.

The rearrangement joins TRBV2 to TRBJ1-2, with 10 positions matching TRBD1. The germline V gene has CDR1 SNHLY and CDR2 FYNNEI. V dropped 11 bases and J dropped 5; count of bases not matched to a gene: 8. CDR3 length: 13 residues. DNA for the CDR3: TGTGCCGCCTCCCCGGGACAGGGGTATGGCTACACCTTC. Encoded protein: CAASPGQGYGYTF.

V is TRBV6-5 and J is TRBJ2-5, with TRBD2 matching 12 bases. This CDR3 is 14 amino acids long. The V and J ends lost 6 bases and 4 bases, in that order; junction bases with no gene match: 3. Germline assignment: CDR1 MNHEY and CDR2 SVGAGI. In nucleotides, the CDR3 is TGTGCCAGCAGGCTAGCGGGGGGGCTAGAGACCCAGTACTTC. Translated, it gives CASRLAGGLETQYF.

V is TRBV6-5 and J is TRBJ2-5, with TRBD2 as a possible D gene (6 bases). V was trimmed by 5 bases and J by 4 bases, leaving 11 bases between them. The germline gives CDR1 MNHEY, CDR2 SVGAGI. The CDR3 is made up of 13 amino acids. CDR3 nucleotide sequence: TGTGCCAGCAGTCCCCTGGAGGGAGAGACCCAGTACTTC. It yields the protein CASSPLEGETQYF.

The CDR3 spells CASSPRVNTGELFF. CDR3 DNA: TGCGCCAGCAGCCCCCGAGTAAACACCGGGGAGCTGTTTTTT. The chain carries TRBV5-1 and TRBJ2-2; no clear D. The CDR3 length is 14 residues. In germline, CDR1 is SGHRS, CDR2 YFSETQ. Trimming shortened V by 4 bases and J by 2 bases, and 9 bases separated the two germline ends.

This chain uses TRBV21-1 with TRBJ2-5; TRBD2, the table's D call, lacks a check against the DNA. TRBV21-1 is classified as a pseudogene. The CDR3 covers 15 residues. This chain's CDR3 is CASSKRPRGKETQYF. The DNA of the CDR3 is TGTGCCAGCAGCAAAAGGCCGCGGGGGAAAGAGACCCAGTACTTC.

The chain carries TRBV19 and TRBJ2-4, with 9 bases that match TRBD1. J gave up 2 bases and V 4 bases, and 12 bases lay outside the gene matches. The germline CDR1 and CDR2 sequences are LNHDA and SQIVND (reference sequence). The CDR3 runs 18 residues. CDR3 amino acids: CASSKPGQGSFTKNIQYF. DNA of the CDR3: TGTGCCAGTAGTAAACCGGGACAGGGTTCGTTTACCAAAAACATTCAGTACTTC.

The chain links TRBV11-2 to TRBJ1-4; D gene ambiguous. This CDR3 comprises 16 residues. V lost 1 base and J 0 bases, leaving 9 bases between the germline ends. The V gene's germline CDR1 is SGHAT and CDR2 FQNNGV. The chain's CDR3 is CASSLGASATNEKLFF. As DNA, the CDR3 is TGTGCCAGCAGCTTAGGGGCGTCCGCAACTAATGAAAAACTGTTTTTT.

The CDR3, as DNA: TGTGCCAGCAGTGGCCTTGGGGAGGGCTACACCTTC. It encodes CASSGLGEGYTF. The chain is built from TRBV6-6 and TRBJ1-2; D call uncertain. The V gene lost 5 bases and the J gene lost 8 bases, with 12 bases spanning the gap. CDR1 and CDR2 (germline): MNHNY, SVGAGI (reference sequence). This CDR3 region has 12 residues.

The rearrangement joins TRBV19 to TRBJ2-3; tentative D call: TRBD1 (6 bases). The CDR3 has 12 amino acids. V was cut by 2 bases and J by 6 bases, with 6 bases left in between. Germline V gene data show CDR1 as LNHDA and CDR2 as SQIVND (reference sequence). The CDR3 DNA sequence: TGTGCCAGTAGTATACAGGGGGATACGCAGTATTTT. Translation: CASSIQGDTQYF.

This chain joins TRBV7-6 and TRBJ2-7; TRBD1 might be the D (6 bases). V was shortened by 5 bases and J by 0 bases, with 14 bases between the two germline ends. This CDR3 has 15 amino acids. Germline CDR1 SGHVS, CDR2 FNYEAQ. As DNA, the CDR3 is TGTGCCAGCAGCCTGGGGGCTAGCATCTCCTACGAGCAGTACTTC. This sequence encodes CASSLGASISYEQYF.

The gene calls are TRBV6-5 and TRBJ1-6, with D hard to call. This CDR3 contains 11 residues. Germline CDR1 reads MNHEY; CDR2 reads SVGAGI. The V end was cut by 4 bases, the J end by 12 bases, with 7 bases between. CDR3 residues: CASSSRGPLHF. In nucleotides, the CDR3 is TGTGCCAGCAGTTCCCGGGGACCCCTCCACTTT.

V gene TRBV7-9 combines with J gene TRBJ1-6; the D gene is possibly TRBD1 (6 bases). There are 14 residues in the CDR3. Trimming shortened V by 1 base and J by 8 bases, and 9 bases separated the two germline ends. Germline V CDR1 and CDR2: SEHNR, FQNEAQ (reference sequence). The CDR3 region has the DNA TGTGCCAGCAGCTTAGGGGGGCTCGATTCACCCCTCCACTTT. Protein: CASSLGGLDSPLHF.

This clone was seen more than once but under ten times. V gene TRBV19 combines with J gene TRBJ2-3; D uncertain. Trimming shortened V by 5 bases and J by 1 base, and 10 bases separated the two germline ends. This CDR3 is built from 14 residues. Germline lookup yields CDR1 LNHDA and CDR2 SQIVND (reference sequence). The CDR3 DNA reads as TGTGCCAGTAGTCCTAGAAATCGCACAGATACGCAGTATTTT. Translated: CASSPRNRTDTQYF.

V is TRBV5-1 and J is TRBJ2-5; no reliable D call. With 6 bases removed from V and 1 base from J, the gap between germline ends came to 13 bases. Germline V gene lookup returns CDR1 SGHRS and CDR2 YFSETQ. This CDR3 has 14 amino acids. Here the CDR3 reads CASTPLTGQETQYF. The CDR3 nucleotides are TGCGCCAGCACCCCTTTGACGGGCCAAGAGACCCAGTACTTC.

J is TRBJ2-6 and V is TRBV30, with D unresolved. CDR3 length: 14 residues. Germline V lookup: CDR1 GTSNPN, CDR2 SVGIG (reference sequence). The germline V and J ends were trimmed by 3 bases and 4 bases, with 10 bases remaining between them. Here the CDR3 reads CAWSAAGGANVLTF. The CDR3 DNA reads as TGTGCCTGGAGCGCGGCTGGGGGGGCCAACGTCCTGACTTTC.

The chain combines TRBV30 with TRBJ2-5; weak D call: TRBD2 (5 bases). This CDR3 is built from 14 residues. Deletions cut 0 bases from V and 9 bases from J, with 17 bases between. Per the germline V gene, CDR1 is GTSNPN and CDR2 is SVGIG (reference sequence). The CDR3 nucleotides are TGTGCCTGGAGTGTACGCAGGACTTCAGTCCCCCAGTACTTC. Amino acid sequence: CAWSVRRTSVPQYF.

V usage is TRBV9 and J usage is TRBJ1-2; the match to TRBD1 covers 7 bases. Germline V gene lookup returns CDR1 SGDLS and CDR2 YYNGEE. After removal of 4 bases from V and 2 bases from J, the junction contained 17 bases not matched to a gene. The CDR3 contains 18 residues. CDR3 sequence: CASSPVVWVRGANYGYTF. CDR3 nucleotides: TGTGCCAGCAGCCCCGTGGTGTGGGTCAGGGGGGCAAACTATGGCTACACCTTC.

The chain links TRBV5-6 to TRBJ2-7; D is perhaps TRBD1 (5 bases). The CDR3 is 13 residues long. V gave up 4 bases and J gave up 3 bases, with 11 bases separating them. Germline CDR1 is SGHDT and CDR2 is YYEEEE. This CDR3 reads CASSADTDYEQYF. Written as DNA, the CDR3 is TGTGCCAGCAGCGCGGACACAGACTACGAGCAGTACTTC.

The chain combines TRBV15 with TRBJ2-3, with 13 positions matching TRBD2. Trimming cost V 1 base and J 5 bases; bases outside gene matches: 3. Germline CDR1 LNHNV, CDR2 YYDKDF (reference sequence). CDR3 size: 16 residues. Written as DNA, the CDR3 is TGTGCCACCAGCAGAGGACTAGCGGGGGGAGGAGATACGCAGTATTTT. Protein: CATSRGLAGGGDTQYF.

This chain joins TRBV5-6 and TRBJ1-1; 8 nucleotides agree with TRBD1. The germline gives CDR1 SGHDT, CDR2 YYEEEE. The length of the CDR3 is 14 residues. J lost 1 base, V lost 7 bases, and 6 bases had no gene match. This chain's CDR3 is CASLTTGGNTEAFF. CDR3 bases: TGTGCCAGCCTTACCACAGGGGGGAACACTGAAGCTTTCTTT.

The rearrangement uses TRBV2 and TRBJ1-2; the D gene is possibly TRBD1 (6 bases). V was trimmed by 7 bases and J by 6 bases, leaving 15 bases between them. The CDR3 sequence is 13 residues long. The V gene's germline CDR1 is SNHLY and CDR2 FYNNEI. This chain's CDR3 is CASTITGYDGYTF. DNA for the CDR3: TGTGCCAGCACCATAACAGGGTATGATGGCTACACCTTC.

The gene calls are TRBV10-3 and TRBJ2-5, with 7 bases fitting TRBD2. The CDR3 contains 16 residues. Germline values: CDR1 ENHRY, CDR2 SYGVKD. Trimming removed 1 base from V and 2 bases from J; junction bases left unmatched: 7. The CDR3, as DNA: TGTGCCATCAGTGAGTTCCAGGGAGGGTCACAAGAGACCCAGTACTTC. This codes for CAISEFQGGSQETQYF.